The rows below give T cell receptor beta chains drawn from one sample of a study of technical replicates of blood from a few donors. The data were produced by immunoSEQ multiplex PCR, yet TCRdb's version contains in-frame clones alone and is incomplete. In the table there are about 83,000 clones, roughly 94% of which are singletons. The sequenced sample consisted of T cells isolated from PBMCs. These TCRs come from a human donor in good health. The CDR3 runs from the conserved cysteine through the conserved F or W. D genes are given only for firm matches. Clone size, where shown, is once, few, many, or a class for clones that have expanded.

size	V	D	J	DNA	CDR3
.	TRBV19	TRBD1	TRBJ2-3	TGTGCCAGTAGTATGCGCGGGACAGGGTTCGACCGCACAGATACGCAGTATTTT	CASSMRGTGFDRTDTQYF
.	TRBV5-5	.	TRBJ2-7	TGTGCCAGCAGCCGGGACACGAACTCCTACGAGCAGTACTTC	CASSRDTNSYEQYF
.	TRBV28	.	TRBJ2-7	TGTGCCAGCAGCAAAACAGGGTTACTCGAGCAGTACTTC	CASSKTGLLEQYF
.	TRBV30	TRBD2	TRBJ2-1	TGTGCCTGGAGTGTATTCGGGCAGCTACTAGCGGGGGGGCCAGGTGAGCAGTTCTTC	CAWSVFGQLLAGGPGEQFF
.	TRBV29-1	TRBD1	TRBJ2-5	TGCAGCGCCGACCGGGACAGCCAAGAGACCCAGTACTTC	CSADRDSQETQYF
.	TRBV7-9	TRBD2	TRBJ2-7	TGTGCCAGCAGCCCACGGACTAGCGGGGGCCTCTACGAGCAGTACTTC	CASSPRTSGGLYEQYF
once	TRBV7-9	TRBD2	TRBJ2-1	TGTGCCAGCAGCTTAACTGTGGGTGCGGGAGGGGACTACAATGAGCAGTTCTTC	CASSLTVGAGGDYNEQFF
.	TRBV5-5	.	TRBJ2-7	TGTGCCAGCAGCTTGGGAAGCGCTGGGGAGAACGAGCAGTACTTC	CASSLGSAGENEQYF
.	TRBV2	.	TRBJ1-5	TGTGCCAGCAGTGAAACGGGGGGGGAAGATCAGCCCCAGCATTTT	CASSETGGEDQPQHF
.	TRBV6-1	.	TRBJ2-5	TGTGCCAGCAGTGAAAATTTCCGGGAGGAGACCCAGTACTTC	CASSENFREETQYF
.	TRBV6-6	.	TRBJ1-1	TGTGCCAGCAGTTACTCGAGGCAGAACACTGAAGCTTTCTTT	CASSYSRQNTEAFF
once	TRBV12-5	.	TRBJ1-3	TGTGCTAGTGGTTTGGTACGCGGGGGGAACACCATATATTTT	CASGLVRGGNTIYF
.	TRBV7-9	.	TRBJ2-4	TGTGCCAGCGGGAGGGGGGAAAACATTCAGTACTTC	CASGRGENIQYF
.	TRBV14	TRBD1	TRBJ1-5	TGTGCCAGCAGCTTTAAAGACAGGGGGCATTACCAAGATCAGCCCCAGCATTTT	CASSFKDRGHYQDQPQHF
.	TRBV19	TRBD1	TRBJ1-5	TGTGCCAGTAGTTCAGGACAGGGGGCTCGCGGTCAGCCCCAGCATTTT	CASSSGQGARGQPQHF
.	TRBV6-1	.	TRBJ1-1	TGTGCCAGCAGCATCAGCCCGCGGATGAACACTGAAGCTTTCTTT	CASSISPRMNTEAFF
.	TRBV6-5	TRBD1	TRBJ1-5	TGTGCCAGCAAGACAGGGGGTAGCAATCAGCCCCAGCATTTT	CASKTGGSNQPQHF
.	TRBV9	TRBD1	TRBJ1-1	TGTGCCAGCAGCCCATGGGGACAGGGACCCACTGAAGCTTTCTTT	CASSPWGQGPTEAFF
.	TRBV9	.	TRBJ2-3	TGTGCCAGCAGCGTTGGGGAGGATACGCAGTATTTT	CASSVGEDTQYF
.	TRBV13	TRBD1	TRBJ1-1	TGTGCCAGCAGGGCTACAGGGGGAGGGGGTGAAGCTTTCTTT	CASRATGGGGEAFF
.	TRBV7-6	TRBD1	TRBJ1-5	TGTGCCAGCAGCGCACTACGGACAGGACGTTATAGCAATCAGCCCCAGCATTTT	CASSALRTGRYSNQPQHF
.	TRBV27	TRBD1	TRBJ2-7	TGTGCCAGCAGTTTAAGGGACAGAGATTACGAGCAGTACTTC	CASSLRDRDYEQYF
.	TRBV6-5	.	TRBJ2-7	TGTGCCAGCAGTTACGCTGCGGGGGCCAGCTCCTACGAGCAGTACTTC	CASSYAAGASSYEQYF
once	TRBV28	TRBD1	TRBJ2-7	TGTGCCAGCAGTTTACCCAAGGGACAGGGGAGGTTCGAGCAGTACTTC	CASSLPKGQGRFEQYF
.	TRBV19	.	TRBJ1-6	TGTGCCAGTACAGTAGGGAGGAATTCACCCCTCCACTTT	CASTVGRNSPLHF
few	TRBV2	.	TRBJ1-5	TGTGCCAGCAGTGGAGAGGGAAGGCAGCCCCAGCATTTT	CASSGEGRQPQHF
.	TRBV5-4	.	TRBJ2-2	TGTGCCAGCAGCGTGGATGTTCTCCTCGGGGAGCTGTTTTTT	CASSVDVLLGELFF
.	TRBV10-1	.	TRBJ2-7	TGCGCCAGCAGTGACCGCGGTTACGAGCAGTACTTC	CASSDRGYEQYF
.	TRBV7-9	.	TRBJ1-2	TGTGCCAGCAGCTTAGGGGGCTTATCTAACTATGGCTACACCTTC	CASSLGGLSNYGYTF
.	TRBV30	TRBD2	TRBJ2-7	TGTGCCTGGAGCCCGGGACTAGCAATAGACGAGCAGTACTTC	CAWSPGLAIDEQYF
.	TRBV19	.	TRBJ1-5	TGTGCCAGTAGTCATGTCTCAGGGCTGCATCAGCCCCAGCATTTT	CASSHVSGLHQPQHF
.	TRBV29-1	TRBD1	TRBJ2-7	TGCAGCGTTGAAAGGGGGACAGGGGCGTACGAGCAGTACTTC	CSVERGTGAYEQYF
.	TRBV19	.	TRBJ2-4	TGTGCCAGTAGTATAAGTGGCGGGGAAGGTCAGTACTTC	CASSISGGEGQYF
.	TRBV5-1	.	TRBJ2-5	TGCGCCAGCAGCCTGTTGGGTGGAGGTATAGAGACCCAGTACTTC	CASSLLGGGIETQYF
.	TRBV6-5	TRBD1	TRBJ1-5	TGTGCCAGCAGTTACGGGACAGGGGTGAATCAGCCCCAGCATTTT	CASSYGTGVNQPQHF
.	TRBV7-9	TRBD2	TRBJ2-3	TGTGCCAAGTCTAGCGGAAGCACAGATACGCAGTATTTT	CAKSSGSTDTQYF
.	TRBV2	.	TRBJ2-1	TGTGCCAGCAGTGAAGAGGGGCCCGGCTACAATGAGCAGTTCTTC	CASSEEGPGYNEQFF
.	TRBV27	TRBD2	TRBJ2-3	TGTGCCAGCAGTCCCTCAAGCACCCCGACTAGCGGGAGGGAGGGTACGCAGTATTTT	CASSPSSTPTSGREGTQYF
.	TRBV4-2	TRBD2	TRBJ2-4	TGTGCCAGCAGCCTATGGGGGGGGACGTTGGCGGACATTCAGTACTTC	CASSLWGGTLADIQYF
once	TRBV5-1	TRBD2	TRBJ2-3	TGCGCCAGCAGCTTGCGGCAGGTACTAGCGGGAGTTTTTTCAGATACGCAGTATTTT	CASSLRQVLAGVFSDTQYF
.	TRBV9	TRBD2	TRBJ2-2	TGTGCCAGCAGCGGCGGACTTGGACGGGAGCGGGGCACCGGGGAGCTGTTTTTT	CASSGGLGRERGTGELFF
.	TRBV30	TRBD2	TRBJ2-1	TGTGCCTGGAGTGTACTTCTAGCGGGGGGGCATGGGGCCTCCGATGAGCAGTTCTTC	CAWSVLLAGGHGASDEQFF
.	TRBV5-1	.	TRBJ2-7	TGCGCCAGCAGCTTCCCTGGGGCCCAGAGGGGGGAGCAGTACTTC	CASSFPGAQRGEQYF
.	TRBV18	.	TRBJ2-1	TGTGCCAGCTCGCCCTTTCAGAACAATGAGCAGTTCTTC	CASSPFQNNEQFF